The 10 T cell receptor beta chains listed next were all sequenced from one sample in a study of long-term antiretroviral therapy in people with HIV (dated by TCRdb to the early 2020s). The immunoSEQ hsTCRB v3.0 assay was used at survey level resolution to sequence the TRB variable region. Not all clones reach the TCRdb copy of this immuneACCESS table, which keeps in-frame sequences only. Checked studies attribute under half of the gap to unresolved V genes and leave the rest unexplained. The sample records about 23,000 clones, approximately 80% of which are singletons. The ten most abundant clones make up roughly 15% of the sample. The sample was unsorted PBMCs, taken just over 4.2 years after starting antiretroviral therapy. The receptors come from a man aged 30-40 years with HIV.

This clone was seen a handful of times. The junction does not match germline at one end; this may be a read error. The V gene is TRBV30, the J gene TRBJ1-2; 8 positions match TRBD1. The CDR3 loop spans 11 amino acids. The germline CDR1 and CDR2 sequences are GTSNPN and SVGIG (reference sequence). CDR3 in DNA: TGTGCCTGGAGTGGAGTGGGACAGGTTGTCTTC. It translates to CAWSGVGQVVF.

The rearrangement uses TRBV19 and TRBJ1-5, with a tentative D call TRBD1 (5 bases). Germline V gene sequence: CDR1 LNHDA, CDR2 SQIVND (reference sequence). CDR3 size: 16 residues. Trimming took 2 bases from V and 4 from J, leaving 15 bases between them. CDR3 DNA: TGTGCCAGTAGTATATTAACCCGGGACTGGAATCAGCCCCAGCATTTT. As protein: CASSILTRDWNQPQHF.

The chain couples TRBV6-4 to TRBJ2-3; tentatively, D is TRBD2 (7 bases). Germline assignment: CDR1 MRHNA and CDR2 SNTAGT. This CDR3 contains 15 residues. Between the trimmed V and J ends, which lost 3 bases and 4 bases, there was a span of 14 bases. Here the CDR3 DNA reads TGTGCCAGCAGTGAGGGGGGGCGCGGGGCAGATACGCAGTATTTT. This codes for CASSEGGRGADTQYF.

The chain joins TRBV5-4 to TRBJ2-1; D gene uncertain. The CDR3 is made up of 14 amino acids. V lost 3 bases and J 7 bases, leaving 14 bases between the germline ends. Germline assignment: CDR1 SGHNT and CDR2 YYREEE (reference sequence). CDR3 sequence (DNA): TGTGCCAGCAGCTCCATGGACGGAAAGAATGAGCAGTTCTTC. The encoded protein is CASSSMDGKNEQFF.

The chain combines TRBV7-3 with TRBJ2-1; D possibly corresponds to TRBD2 (7 bases). Germline V gene sequence: CDR1 SGHTA, CDR2 FQGTGA. With 5 bases removed from V and 8 bases from J, the gap between germline ends came to 16 bases. This CDR3 spans 14 amino acids. The CDR3 DNA sequence: TGTGCCAGCAGCGTAGGGGGGGCCGGGTATGAGCAGTTCTTC. It encodes CASSVGGAGYEQFF. Based on the CDR3 plus reference TRBV7-3 and TRBJ2-1, the full variable domain is GAGVSQTPSNKVTEKGKYVELRCDPISGHTALYWYRQSLGQGPEFLIYFQGTGAADDSGLPNDRFFAVRPEGSVSTLKIQRTERGDSAVYLCASSVGGAGYEQFFGPGTRLTVL.

The CDR3 bases are TGTGCCTGGAGTGTTGGGACTGAAGCTTTCTTT. Protein product: CAWSVGTEAFF. The chain couples TRBV30 to TRBJ1-1; D remains ambiguous. This CDR3 contains 11 residues. Trimming shortened V by 0 bases and J by 5 bases, and 4 bases separated the two germline ends. Germline assignment: CDR1 GTSNPN and CDR2 SVGIG (reference sequence).

This clone was observed once. This chain joins TRBV28 and TRBJ2-3; 7 nucleotides match TRBD2. With 5 bases clipped from V and 3 bases from J, the junction kept 2 bases outside the gene matches. Germline V lookup: CDR1 MDHEN, CDR2 SYDVKM. The CDR3 consists of 13 residues. CDR3 loop: CASSDSGTDTQYF. CDR3 nucleotide sequence: TGTGCCAGCAGTGATAGCGGGACAGATACGCAGTATTTT. The whole variable domain, filled in from reference TRBV28 and TRBJ2-3, reads DVKVTQSSRYLVKRTGEKVFLECVQDMDHENMFWYRQDPGLGLRLIYFSYDVKMKEKGDIPEGYSVSREKKERFSLILESASTNQTSMYLCASSDSGTDTQYFGPGTRLTVL.

A few counts support this clone. The J gene is TRBJ1-2, the V gene TRBV21-1; the table names TRBD1, a call not compared with the DNA. TRBV21-1 is recorded as a pseudogene. This CDR3 spans 15 amino acids. CDR3 DNA sequence: TGTGCCAGCATCCGAGACCGGGACAGGGTGTGGGGCTACACCTTC. Translating it yields CASIRDRDRVWGYTF.

The chain is built from TRBV28 and TRBJ2-5; D is ambiguous. The CDR3 is 12 amino acids. Germline CDR1 and CDR2: MDHEN and SYDVKM. Trimming left V 7 bases short and J 2 bases short, with 8 bases between. CDR3 in DNA: TGTGCCAGCAAGTCAGAGCAAGAGACCCAGTACTTC. Its protein product is CASKSEQETQYF.

As for this clone: An end of the junction differs from the germline gene, which may be a read error. The chain links TRBV7-7 to TRBJ1-5; D remains ambiguous. Germline V gene data show CDR1 as SSHAT and CDR2 as FNYEAQ (reference sequence). CDR3 length: 15 amino acids. The CDR3 spells CASSFRTVKNQPQHF. The CDR3, as DNA: TGTGCTAGCAGCTTTCGAACGGTGAAGAATCAGCCCCAGCATTTT.